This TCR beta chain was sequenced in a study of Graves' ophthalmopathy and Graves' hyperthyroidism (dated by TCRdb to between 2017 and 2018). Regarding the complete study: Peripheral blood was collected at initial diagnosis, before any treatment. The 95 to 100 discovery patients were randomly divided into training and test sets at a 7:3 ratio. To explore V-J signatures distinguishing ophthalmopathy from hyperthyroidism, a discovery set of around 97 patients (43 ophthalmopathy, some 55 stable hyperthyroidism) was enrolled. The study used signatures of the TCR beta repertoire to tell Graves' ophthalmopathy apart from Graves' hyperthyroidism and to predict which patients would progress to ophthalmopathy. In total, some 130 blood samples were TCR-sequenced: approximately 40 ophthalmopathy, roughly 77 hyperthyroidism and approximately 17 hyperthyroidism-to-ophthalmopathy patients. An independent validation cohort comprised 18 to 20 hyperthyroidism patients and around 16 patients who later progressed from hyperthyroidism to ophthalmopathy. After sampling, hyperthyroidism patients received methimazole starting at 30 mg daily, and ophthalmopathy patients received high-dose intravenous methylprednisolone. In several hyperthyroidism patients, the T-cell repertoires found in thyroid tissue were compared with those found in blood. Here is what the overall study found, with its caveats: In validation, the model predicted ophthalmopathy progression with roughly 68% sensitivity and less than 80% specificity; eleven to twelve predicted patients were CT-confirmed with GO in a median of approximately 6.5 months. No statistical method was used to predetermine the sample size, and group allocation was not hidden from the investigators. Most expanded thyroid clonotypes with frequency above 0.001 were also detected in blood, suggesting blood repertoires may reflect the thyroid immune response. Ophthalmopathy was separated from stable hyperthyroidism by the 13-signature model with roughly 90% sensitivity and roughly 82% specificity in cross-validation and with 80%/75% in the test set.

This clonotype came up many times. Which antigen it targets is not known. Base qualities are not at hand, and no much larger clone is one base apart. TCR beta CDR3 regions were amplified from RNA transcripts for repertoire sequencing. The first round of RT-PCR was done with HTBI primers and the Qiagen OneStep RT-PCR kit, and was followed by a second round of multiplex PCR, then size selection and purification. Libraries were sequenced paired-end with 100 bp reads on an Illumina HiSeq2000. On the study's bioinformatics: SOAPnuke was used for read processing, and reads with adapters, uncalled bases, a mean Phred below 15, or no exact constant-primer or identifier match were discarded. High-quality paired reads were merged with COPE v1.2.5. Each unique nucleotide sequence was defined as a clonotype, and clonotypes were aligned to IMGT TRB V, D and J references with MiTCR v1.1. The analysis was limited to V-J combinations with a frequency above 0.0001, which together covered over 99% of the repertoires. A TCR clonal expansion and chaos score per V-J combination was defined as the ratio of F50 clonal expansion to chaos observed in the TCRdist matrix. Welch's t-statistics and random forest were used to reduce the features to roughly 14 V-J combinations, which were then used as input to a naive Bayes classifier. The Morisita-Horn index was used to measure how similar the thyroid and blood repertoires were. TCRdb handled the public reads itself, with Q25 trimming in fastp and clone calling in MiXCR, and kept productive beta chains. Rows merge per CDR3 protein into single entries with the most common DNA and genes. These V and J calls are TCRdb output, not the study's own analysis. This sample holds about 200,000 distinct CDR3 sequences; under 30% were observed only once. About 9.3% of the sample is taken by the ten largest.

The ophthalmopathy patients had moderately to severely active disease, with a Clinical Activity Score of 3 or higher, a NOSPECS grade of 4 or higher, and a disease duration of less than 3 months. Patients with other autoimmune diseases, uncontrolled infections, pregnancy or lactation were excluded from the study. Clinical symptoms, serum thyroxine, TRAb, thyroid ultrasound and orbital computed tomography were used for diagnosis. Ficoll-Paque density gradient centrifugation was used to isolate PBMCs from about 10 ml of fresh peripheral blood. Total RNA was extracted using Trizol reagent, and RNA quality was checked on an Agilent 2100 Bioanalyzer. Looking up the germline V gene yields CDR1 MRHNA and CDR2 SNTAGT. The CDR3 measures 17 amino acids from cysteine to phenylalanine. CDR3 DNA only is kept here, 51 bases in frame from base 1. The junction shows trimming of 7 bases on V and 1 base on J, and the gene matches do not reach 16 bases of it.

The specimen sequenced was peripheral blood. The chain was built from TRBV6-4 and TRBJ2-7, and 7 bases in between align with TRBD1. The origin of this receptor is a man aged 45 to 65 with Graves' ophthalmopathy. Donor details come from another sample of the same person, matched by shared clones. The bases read TGTGCCAGCATGGGGACAGCTACAATTCGTCTTTCCTACGAGCAGTACTTC. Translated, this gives CASMGTATIRLSYEQYF.